Below, 11 T cell receptor beta chains from the same sample are listed, as sequenced in a study of T cells expressing NK-cell markers. TCRdb derives one entry per CDR3 protein from the 5' RACE reads, leaving out DNA. The sample totals 500,000 to 700,000 distinct CDR3 sequences; its top ten clones hold around 4%. The sequenced sample consisted of blood T cells: a sorted CD56 or NKG2C T cell subset, CD4+ or CD8+ T cells, or bulk PBMC T cells (not recorded which). The receptors come from a man aged 18 to 35 in good health.

The genes are TRBV4-2 and TRBJ2-1; checking the TCRdb D call of TRBD2 is not possible without DNA. CDR3 length: 14 amino acids. The germline V gene has CDR1 LGHNA and CDR2 YNFKEQ. This chain's CDR3 is CASSQDQGGNEQFF.

The V gene is TRBV7-8, the J gene TRBJ2-2. The CDR3 contains 14 residues. From germline, CDR1 is SGHVS and CDR2 FQNEAQ. The CDR3: CASSSDFLTGELFF.

V usage is TRBV25-1 and J usage is TRBJ1-1; the TCRdb D gene call, TRBD1, has no DNA to confirm it. CDR1 is MGHDK and CDR2 is SYGVNS in the germline V gene. The CDR3 length is 14 residues. The CDR3 sequence: CASSGGSAGTEAFF.

CDR3 sequence reads: CAISESHGQLMMGYTF. V is TRBV10-3 and J is TRBJ1-2; TCRdb designates TRBD1, a call that cannot be tested without DNA. The CDR3 has 16 residues. CDR1 is ENHRY and CDR2 is SYGVKD in the germline V gene.

The rearrangement uses TRBV20-1 and TRBJ2-6. The CDR3 spans 14 residues. The germline gives CDR1 DFQATT, CDR2 SNEGSKA (reference sequence). The CDR3 region is CSAKELAGANVLTF.

This chain joins TRBV7-2 and TRBJ1-5; no DNA is available, so the TRBD1 call from TCRdb remains unchecked. CDR1 is SGHTA, CDR2 FQGNSA, per germline. The CDR3 length is 13 residues. This chain's CDR3 is CASSLSGDRPQHF.

The chain links TRBV10-3 to TRBJ2-2; TCRdb names TRBD1, which stays unverified in the absence of DNA. This CDR3 has 15 amino acids. The V gene's germline CDR1 is ENHRY and CDR2 SYGVKD. CDR3 amino acids: CAISGRQGYTGELFF.

The chain has TRBV14 and TRBJ2-3; no DNA is available, so the TRBD2 call from TCRdb remains unchecked. This CDR3 region has 15 residues. CDR1 SGHDN and CDR2 FVKESK come from the germline V gene. CDR3 sequence: CASSQDGLAGATQYF.

The chain is built from TRBV29-1 and TRBJ2-1; TCRdb selects TRBD1, and the lack of DNA leaves this call unchecked. This CDR3 is 11 amino acids long. The germline gives CDR1 SQVTM, CDR2 ANQGSEA. CDR3 protein: CSVDGSGSPFF.

The rearrangement joins TRBV15 to TRBJ2-2; absent DNA, TCRdb's TRBD1 call cannot be checked. The CDR3 sequence is 17 residues long. Germline CDR1 LNHNV, CDR2 YYDKDF (reference sequence). The CDR3 sequence: CATSRATRGLDTGELFF.

The rearrangement joins TRBV5-1 to TRBJ2-7; TCRdb outputs TRBD1, but without DNA this stays unchecked. CDR3 length: 16 amino acids. The germline V gene encodes CDR1 SGHRS and CDR2 YFSETQ. The CDR3 protein is CASSVGYGQGVDEQYF.